Only a few counts were recorded for the clone carrying this TCR beta chain. These data come from a study of a mutant IDH1 vaccine in newly diagnosed glioma. Here immunoSEQ multiplex PCR was the method, and the copy in TCRdb shows in-frame clones only, minus some. The sample lists around 99,000 clones, around 80% seen once, with approximately 7.9% in the top ten. Documented time point: baseline, week 1 (first vaccination visit). Treatment indicated: pre-vaccination baseline after standard-of-care therapy. This CDR3 region has 16 residues. Germline CDR1 reads SGHTA; CDR2 reads FQGNSA. The J segment lost 5 bases and the V segment lost 1 base, leaving 11 bases of the junction unmatched.

The clonotype comes from a man between 35 and 55 years old with glioma. V is TRBV7-2 and J is TRBJ2-7; 7 bases map to TRBD1. Sequences were derived from PBMCs, sampled from a glioma patient treated with radiotherapy, temozolomide or both. CDR3 DNA: TGTGCCAGCAGCTTAGTTCCAGGGCAGGGGGTCCACGAGCAGTACTTC. Translated, it gives CASSLVPGQGVHEQYF.